Each of the 5 T cell receptor beta chains below was sequenced from the same sample in a study of cytomegalovirus exposure and HLA in healthy donors. The PCR contained 60 Vbeta and 13 Jbeta primers. Sequenced by immunoSEQ multiplex PCR; TCRdb stores in-frame clones only, minus some. This sample's table reports about 170,000 clones. The sample comprised PBMCs. The receptors shown here come from a woman aged 60-70 years in good health and CMV-seronegative.

The J gene is TRBJ1-5, the V gene TRBV9; D is possibly TRBD1 (5 bases). This CDR3 comprises 15 residues. Between the trimmed V and J ends, which lost 3 bases and 5 bases, there was a span of 15 bases. The germline V gene encodes CDR1 SGDLS and CDR2 YYNGEE. CDR3: CASSAWGGADQPQHF. The CDR3 DNA follows: TGTGCCAGCAGCGCCTGGGGGGGTGCAGATCAGCCCCAGCATTTT. The full variable domain, its missing parts supplied by reference TRBV9 and TRBJ1-5, is DSGVTQTPKHLITATGQRVTLRCSPRSGDLSVYWYQQSLDQGLQFLIQYYNGEERAKGNILERFSAQQFPDLHSELNLSSLELGDSALYFCASSAWGGADQPQHFGDGTRLSIL.

The rearrangement links TRBV19 to TRBJ2-5, with 7 bases fitting TRBD1. The CDR3 is 15 amino acids. The germline gives CDR1 LNHDA, CDR2 SQIVND (reference sequence). Trimming cost V 3 bases and J 1 base; bases outside gene matches: 5. The CDR3 spells CASSIWSGGQETQYF. The CDR3 nucleotides read TGTGCCAGTAGTATCTGGTCAGGGGGCCAAGAGACCCAGTACTTC.

The chain carries TRBV5-1 and TRBJ2-7; no firm D call. This CDR3 has 12 residues. CDR1 is SGHRS and CDR2 is YFSETQ in the germline V gene. The V end was cut by 3 bases, the J end by 0 bases, with 4 bases between. CDR3 residues: CASSSSSYEQYF. Here the CDR3 DNA reads TGCGCCAGCAGCTCGAGCTCCTACGAGCAGTACTTC.

The CDR3 here is CASSPAGTGSNYGYTF. In DNA, the CDR3 is TGTGCCAGCAGCCCGGCCGGGACAGGTTCTAACTATGGCTACACCTTC. The chain is built from TRBV5-4 and TRBJ1-2, with 8 bases lining up with TRBD1. Unmatched junction bases numbered 8, after V lost 4 bases and J lost 0 bases. Germline values: CDR1 SGHNT, CDR2 YYREEE (reference sequence). CDR3 length: 16 amino acids.

The chain couples TRBV6-1 to TRBJ1-2; D remains unclear. Trimming removed 4 bases from V and 2 bases from J, with 11 bases in between. The CDR3 length is 14 residues. Germline V gene data show CDR1 as MNHNS and CDR2 as SASEGT. The CDR3 region is CASSVQAPNYGYTF. CDR3 coding DNA: TGTGCCAGCAGTGTGCAGGCGCCGAACTATGGCTACACCTTC.